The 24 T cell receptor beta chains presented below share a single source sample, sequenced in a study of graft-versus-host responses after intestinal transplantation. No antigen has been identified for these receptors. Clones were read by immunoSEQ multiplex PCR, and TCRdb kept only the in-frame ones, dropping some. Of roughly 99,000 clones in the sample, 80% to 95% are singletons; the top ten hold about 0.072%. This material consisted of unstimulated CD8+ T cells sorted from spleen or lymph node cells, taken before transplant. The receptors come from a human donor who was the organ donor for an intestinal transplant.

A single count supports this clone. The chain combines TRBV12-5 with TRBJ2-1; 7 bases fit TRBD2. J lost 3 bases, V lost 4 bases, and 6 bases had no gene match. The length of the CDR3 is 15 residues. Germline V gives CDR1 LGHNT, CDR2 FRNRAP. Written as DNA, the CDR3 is TGTGCTAGTGGTTCTTGGCGGGAGATCTACAATGAGCAGTTCTTC. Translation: CASGSWREIYNEQFF.

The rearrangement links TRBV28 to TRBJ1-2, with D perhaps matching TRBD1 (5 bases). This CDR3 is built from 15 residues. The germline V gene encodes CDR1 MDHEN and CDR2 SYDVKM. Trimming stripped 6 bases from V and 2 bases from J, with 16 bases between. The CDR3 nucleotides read TGTGCCAGCAGCCTCAAAGGGGTCCCAAACTATGGCTACACCTTC. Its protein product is CASSLKGVPNYGYTF.

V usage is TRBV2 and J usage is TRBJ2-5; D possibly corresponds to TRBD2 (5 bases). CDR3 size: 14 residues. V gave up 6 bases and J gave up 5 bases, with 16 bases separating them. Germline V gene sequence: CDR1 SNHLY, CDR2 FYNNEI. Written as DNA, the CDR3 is TGTGCCAGCAGACCGAAGGAGGATAAGGAGACCCAGTACTTC. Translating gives CASRPKEDKETQYF.

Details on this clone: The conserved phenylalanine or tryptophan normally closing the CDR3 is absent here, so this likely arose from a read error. The CDR3 bases are TGTGCCAGCAGTTATACGTACAGGGGCATTCTCCGCTACGAGCAGTACCTC. Its translation is CASSYTYRGILRYEQYL. V is TRBV2 and J is TRBJ2-7, with 7 nucleotides matching TRBD1. The CDR3 is 17 residues long. CDR1 and CDR2 (germline): SNHLY, FYNNEI. The J segment lost 3 bases and the V segment lost 5 bases, leaving 16 bases of the junction unmatched.

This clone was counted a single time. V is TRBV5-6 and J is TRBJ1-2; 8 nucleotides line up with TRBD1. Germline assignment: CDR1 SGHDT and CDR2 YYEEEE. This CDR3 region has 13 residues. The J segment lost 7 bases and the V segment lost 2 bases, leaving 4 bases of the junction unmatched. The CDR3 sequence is CASSLGQGGGYTF. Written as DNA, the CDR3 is TGTGCCAGCAGCTTAGGACAGGGAGGTGGCTACACCTTC.

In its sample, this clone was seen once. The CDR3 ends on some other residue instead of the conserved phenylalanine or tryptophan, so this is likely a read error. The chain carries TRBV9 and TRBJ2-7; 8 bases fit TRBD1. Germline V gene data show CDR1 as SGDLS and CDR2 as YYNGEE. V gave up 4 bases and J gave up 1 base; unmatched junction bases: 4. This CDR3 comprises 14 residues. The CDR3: CASSLGTGSYEQYL. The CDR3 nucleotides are TGTGCCAGCAGCTTGGGGACAGGATCCTACGAGCAGTACCTC.

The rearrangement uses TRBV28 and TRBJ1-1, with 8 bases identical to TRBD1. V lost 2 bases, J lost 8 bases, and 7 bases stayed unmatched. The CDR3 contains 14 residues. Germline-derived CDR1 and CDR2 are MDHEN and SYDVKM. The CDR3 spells CASSLQGTGDEAFF. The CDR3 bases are TGTGCCAGCAGTTTACAGGGGACAGGCGACGAAGCTTTCTTT.

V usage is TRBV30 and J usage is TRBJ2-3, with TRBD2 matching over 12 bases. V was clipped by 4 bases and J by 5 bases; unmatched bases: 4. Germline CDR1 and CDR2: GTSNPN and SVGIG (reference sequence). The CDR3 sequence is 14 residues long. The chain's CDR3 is CAWTRTSGKDTQYF. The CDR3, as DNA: TGTGCCTGGACCCGGACTAGCGGGAAAGATACGCAGTATTTT.

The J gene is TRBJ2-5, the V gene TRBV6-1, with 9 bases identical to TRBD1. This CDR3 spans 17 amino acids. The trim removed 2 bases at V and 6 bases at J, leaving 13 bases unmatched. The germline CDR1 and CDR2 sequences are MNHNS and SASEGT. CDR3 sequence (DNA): TGTGCCAGCAGTGAAATAACACAGGGGGCCGTGATTCAGACCCAGTACTTC. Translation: CASSEITQGAVIQTQYF.

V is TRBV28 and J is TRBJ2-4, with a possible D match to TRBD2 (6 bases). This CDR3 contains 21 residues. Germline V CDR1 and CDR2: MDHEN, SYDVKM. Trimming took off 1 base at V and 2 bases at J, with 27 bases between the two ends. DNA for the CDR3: TGTGCCAGCAGTTTATTTACCCTCCAGCGGCGGAGGGTCTCAACCAAAAACATTCAGTACTTC. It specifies CASSLFTLQRRRVSTKNIQYF.

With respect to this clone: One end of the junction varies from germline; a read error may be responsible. The CDR3 sequence: CASSRMGTGRESGDTIYF. For the CDR3, the DNA is TGTGCCAGCAGCCGGATGGGGACAGGGAGAGAGTCTGGAGACACCATATATTTT. The rearrangement links TRBV5-4 to TRBJ1-3; TRBD1 matches 9 bases. The CDR3 is 18 amino acids. CDR1 and CDR2 from the germline V gene are SGHNT and YYREEE (reference sequence).

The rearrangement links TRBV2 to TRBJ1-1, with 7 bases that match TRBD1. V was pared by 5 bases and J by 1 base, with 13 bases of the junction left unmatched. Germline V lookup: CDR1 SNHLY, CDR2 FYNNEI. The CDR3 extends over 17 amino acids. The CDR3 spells CASSTPTGSMTNTEAFF. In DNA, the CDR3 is TGTGCCAGCAGTACACCGACAGGGAGTATGACGAACACTGAAGCTTTCTTT.

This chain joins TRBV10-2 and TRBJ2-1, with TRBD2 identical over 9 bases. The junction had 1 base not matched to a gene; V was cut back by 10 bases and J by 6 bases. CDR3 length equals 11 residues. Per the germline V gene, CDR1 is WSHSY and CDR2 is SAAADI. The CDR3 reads CATTSGNEQFF. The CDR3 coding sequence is TGCGCCACGACTAGCGGCAATGAGCAGTTCTTC.

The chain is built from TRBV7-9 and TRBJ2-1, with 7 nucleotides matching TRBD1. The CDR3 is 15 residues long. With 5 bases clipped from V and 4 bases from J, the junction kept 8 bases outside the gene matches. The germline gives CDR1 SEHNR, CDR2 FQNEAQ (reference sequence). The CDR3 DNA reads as TGTGCCAGCAGCAAAGGGGGCAGCCCGTACAATGAGCAGTTCTTC. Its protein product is CASSKGGSPYNEQFF.

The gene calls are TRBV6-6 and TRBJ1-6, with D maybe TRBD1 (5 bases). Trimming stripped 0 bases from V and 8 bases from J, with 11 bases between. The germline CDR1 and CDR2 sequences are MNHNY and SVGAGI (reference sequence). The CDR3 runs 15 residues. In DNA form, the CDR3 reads TGTGCCAGCAGTTACTCCCAGGGTAGTGATTCACCCCTCCACTTT. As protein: CASSYSQGSDSPLHF.

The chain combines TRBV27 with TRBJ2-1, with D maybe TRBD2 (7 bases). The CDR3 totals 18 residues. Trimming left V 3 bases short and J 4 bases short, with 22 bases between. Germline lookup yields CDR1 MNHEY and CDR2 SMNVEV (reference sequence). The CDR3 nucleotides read TGTGCCAGCAGTTTCACATTAGATGCGGGGGCCCTATACAATGAGCAGTTCTTC. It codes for CASSFTLDAGALYNEQFF.

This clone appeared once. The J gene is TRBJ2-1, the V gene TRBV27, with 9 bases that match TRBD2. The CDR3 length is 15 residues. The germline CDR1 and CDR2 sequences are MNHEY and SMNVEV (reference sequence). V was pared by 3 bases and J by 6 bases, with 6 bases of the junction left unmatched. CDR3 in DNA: TGTGCCAGCAGTTTTAGCGGGAGTTTTGTCAATGAGCAGTTCTTC. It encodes CASSFSGSFVNEQFF.

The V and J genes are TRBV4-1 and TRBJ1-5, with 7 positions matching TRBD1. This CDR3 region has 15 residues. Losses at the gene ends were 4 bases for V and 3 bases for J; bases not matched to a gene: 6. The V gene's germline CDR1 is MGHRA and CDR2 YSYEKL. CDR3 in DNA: TGCGCCAGCAGCCGAGCGACAGGGACCAATCAGCCCCAGCATTTT. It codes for CASSRATGTNQPQHF.

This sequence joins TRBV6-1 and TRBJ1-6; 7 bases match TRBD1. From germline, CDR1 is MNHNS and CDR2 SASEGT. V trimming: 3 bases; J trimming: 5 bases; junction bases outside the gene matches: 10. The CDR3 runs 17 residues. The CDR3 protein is CASSDGRGRLHNSPLHF. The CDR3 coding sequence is TGTGCCAGCAGTGACGGCAGGGGGAGACTGCATAATTCACCCCTCCACTTT.

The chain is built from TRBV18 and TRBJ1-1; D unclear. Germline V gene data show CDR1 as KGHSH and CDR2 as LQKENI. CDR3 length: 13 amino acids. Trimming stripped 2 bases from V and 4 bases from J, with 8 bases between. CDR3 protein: CASSPREATEAFF. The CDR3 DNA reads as TGTGCCAGCTCACCAAGGGAGGCCACTGAAGCTTTCTTT.

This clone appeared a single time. As DNA, the CDR3 is TGTGCCAGCAGCCCGGACAGTCTAAACACCATATATTTT. Protein product: CASSPDSLNTIYF. This chain joins TRBV7-9 and TRBJ1-3, with D possibly being TRBD1 (6 bases). The V end was cut by 5 bases, the J end by 6 bases, with 11 bases between. CDR1 is SEHNR and CDR2 is FQNEAQ in the germline V gene (reference sequence). The CDR3 spans 13 residues.

CDR3 coding DNA: TGTGCCAGCAGTGCGGGACAGTGGGGTTGGGAGCAGTACTTC. Residues: CASSAGQWGWEQYF. The chain carries TRBV27 and TRBJ2-7, with D maybe TRBD1 (7 bases). This CDR3 is built from 14 residues. Germline CDR1 MNHEY, CDR2 SMNVEV (reference sequence). The V gene lost 5 bases and the J gene lost 7 bases, with 18 bases spanning the gap.

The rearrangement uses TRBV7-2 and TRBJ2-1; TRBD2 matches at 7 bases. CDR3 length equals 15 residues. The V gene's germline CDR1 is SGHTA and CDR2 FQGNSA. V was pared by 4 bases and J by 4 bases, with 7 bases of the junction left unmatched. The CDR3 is CASSSGPGGYNEQFF. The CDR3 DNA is TGTGCCAGCAGCTCCGGACCGGGGGGATACAATGAGCAGTTCTTC.

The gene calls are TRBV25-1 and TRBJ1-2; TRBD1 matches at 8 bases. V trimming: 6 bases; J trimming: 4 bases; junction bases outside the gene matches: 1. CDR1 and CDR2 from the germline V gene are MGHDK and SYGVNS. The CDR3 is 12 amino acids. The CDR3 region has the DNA TGTGCCAGCAGAGACAGGGGCTATGGCTACACCTTC. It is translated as CASRDRGYGYTF.